These 30 T cell receptor beta chains originate from one sample sequenced in a study of T cell responses to AZD1222 COVID-19 vaccine. The repertoire was sequenced with immunoSEQ multiplex PCR; TCRdb's copy has only in-frame clones and lacks some. The table has 55,000 to 90,000 clones, roughly 80% seen once. The sample consisted of peripheral blood, taken on day 0 of AZD1222 vaccination. These receptors came from an adult in good health.

This clone appeared a single time. The V and J genes are TRBV29-1 and TRBJ2-5, with TRBD2 matching over 15 bases. Germline V lookup: CDR1 SQVTM, CDR2 ANQGSEA. With V trimmed by 5 bases and J by 2 bases, 15 bases remained unmatched. The CDR3 is 19 residues long. DNA for the CDR3: TGCAGCGTTAACCGGGGACTAGCGGGGGGCGAAGGCCCTCAAGAGACCCAGTACTTC. Its translation: CSVNRGLAGGEGPQETQYF.

The chain recombines TRBV11-1 with TRBJ1-1, with a weak D call TRBD1 (5 bases). The CDR3 length is 13 residues. V lost 8 bases and J lost 2, with 12 bases in between. The germline V gene encodes CDR1 SGHAT and CDR2 FQDESV (reference sequence). The CDR3 DNA is TGTGCCAGCCGGGGCAAAATAAACACTGAAGCTTTCTTT. It translates to CASRGKINTEAFF.

V gene TRBV5-1 combines with J gene TRBJ1-6, with D hard to call. CDR1 and CDR2 (germline): SGHRS, YFSETQ. The CDR3 extends over 15 amino acids. V lost 0 bases and J 9 bases, leaving 13 bases between the germline ends. In DNA, the CDR3 is TGCGCCAGCAGCTTGGGTTCTGAAATCGGTTCACCCCTCCACTTT. Protein: CASSLGSEIGSPLHF.

The rearrangement links TRBV11-3 to TRBJ2-2; D gene unclear. Deletions cut 0 bases from V and 4 bases from J, with 9 bases between. In germline, CDR1 is SGHNT, CDR2 YENEEA. The CDR3 loop spans 15 amino acids. The DNA of the CDR3 is TGTGCCAGCAGCTTAGATAGGACGGGCACCGGGGAGCTGTTTTTT. It encodes CASSLDRTGTGELFF.

The sample holds one count of this clone. Other DNA sequences within the sample encode an identical CDR3. The CDR3 sequence is CASSFTGNYGYTF. CDR3 nucleotides: TGTGCCAGCAGTTTCACAGGGAACTATGGCTACACCTTC. V gene TRBV12-3 or TRBV12-4 combines with J gene TRBJ1-2, with D perhaps TRBD1 (6 bases). The V and J ends lost 3 bases and 2 bases respectively, with 7 bases between them. CDR3 size: 13 residues.

J is TRBJ2-2 and V is TRBV28; D is unclear. Germline-derived CDR1 and CDR2 are MDHEN and SYDVKM. The CDR3 totals 13 residues. V gave up 4 bases and J gave up 5 bases, with 8 bases separating them. The CDR3 loop reads CASSSRRTGELFF. CDR3 DNA: TGTGCCAGCAGTTCCCGACGGACCGGGGAGCTGTTTTTT.

The gene calls are TRBV30 and TRBJ1-2; 9 nucleotides align to TRBD1. CDR1 is GTSNPN, CDR2 SVGIG, per germline (reference sequence). The V and J ends lost 2 bases and 8 bases, in that order; junction bases with no gene match: 9. The CDR3 spans 14 residues. The CDR3 sequence is CAWSPTGGESGYTF. In nucleotides, the CDR3 is TGTGCCTGGAGTCCAACAGGGGGCGAATCCGGCTACACCTTC.

The gene calls are TRBV7-2 and TRBJ1-1; unclear D gene. Germline-derived CDR1 and CDR2 are SGHTA and FQGNSA. Trimming took off 2 bases at V and 7 bases at J, with 11 bases between the two ends. This CDR3 is built from 13 residues. This CDR3 is CASSLRPGYEAFF. CDR3 DNA: TGTGCCAGCAGCTTAAGGCCGGGGTATGAAGCTTTCTTT.

This rearrangement joins TRBV19 to TRBJ2-1; 7 bases agree with TRBD2. V shed 1 base, J shed 2 bases, and the junction held 2 bases outside the gene matches. This CDR3 has 15 residues. CDR1 is LNHDA and CDR2 is SQIVND in the germline V gene (reference sequence). CDR3 DNA: TGTGCCAGTAGTATAGCGGGGGGAACCTACAATGAGCAGTTCTTC. Its protein is CASSIAGGTYNEQFF.

CDR3: CASSLGGGGYTF. The CDR3 DNA is TGTGCCAGCAGCTTAGGAGGAGGGGGCTACACCTTC. The chain has TRBV7-9 and TRBJ1-2; D is uncertain. V was shortened by 1 base and J by 8 bases, with 8 bases between the two germline ends. Germline V gene sequence: CDR1 SEHNR, CDR2 FQNEAQ (reference sequence). CDR3 size: 12 residues.

This chain connects TRBV5-1 to TRBJ1-1, with 12 nucleotides matching TRBD1. Germline CDR1 and CDR2: SGHRS and YFSETQ. With V trimmed by 4 bases and J by 0 bases, 7 bases remained unmatched. There are 17 residues in the CDR3. The CDR3 DNA is TGCGCCAGCAGCCGAACCGGGACAGGGGGCATGAACACTGAAGCTTTCTTT. It yields the protein CASSRTGTGGMNTEAFF. Filled out from reference TRBV5-1 and TRBJ1-1, the complete variable domain reads KAGVTQTPRYLIKTRGQQVTLSCSPISGHRSVSWYQQTPGQGLQFLFEYFSETQRNKGNFPGRFSGRQFSNSRSEMNVSTLELGDSALYLCASSRTGTGGMNTEAFFGQGTRLTVV.

The chain uses TRBV29-1 and TRBJ2-7; a weak D match, TRBD2 (6 bases). CDR1 is SQVTM, CDR2 ANQGSEA, per germline. The V gene lost 3 bases and the J gene lost 3 bases, with 6 bases spanning the gap. CDR3 size: 11 residues. DNA for the CDR3: TGCAGCGTTGAGCGGGACTACGAGCAGTACTTC. Amino acids: CSVERDYEQYF.

This rearrangement joins TRBV5-1 to TRBJ2-7; TRBD1 matches 8 bases. This CDR3 is 14 amino acids long. The V segment lost 0 bases and the J segment 3 bases; nucleotides outside the gene matches: 2. CDR1 and CDR2 from the germline V gene are SGHRS and YFSETQ. The CDR3 loop is CASSLVGQGYEQYF. In DNA, the CDR3 is TGCGCCAGCAGCTTGGTAGGACAGGGCTACGAGCAGTACTTC. The whole variable domain, filled in from reference TRBV5-1 and TRBJ2-7, reads KAGVTQTPRYLIKTRGQQVTLSCSPISGHRSVSWYQQTPGQGLQFLFEYFSETQRNKGNFPGRFSGRQFSNSRSEMNVSTLELGDSALYLCASSLVGQGYEQYFGPGTRLTVT.

This chain joins TRBV19 and TRBJ1-1; D might be TRBD1 (5 bases). V was cut by 5 bases and J by 4 bases, with 11 bases left in between. The CDR3 loop spans 13 amino acids. CDR1 and CDR2 (germline): LNHDA, SQIVND (reference sequence). The chain's CDR3 is CASSLGEITEAFF. The CDR3, as DNA: TGTGCCAGTAGTTTAGGGGAAATCACTGAAGCTTTCTTT. Looking up the rest from reference TRBV19 and TRBJ1-1 gives the full variable domain: DGGITQSPKYLFRKEGQNVTLSCEQNLNHDAMYWYRQDPGQGLRLIYYSQIVNDFQKGDIAEGYSVSREKKESFPLTVTSAQKNPTAFYLCASSLGEITEAFFGQGTRLTVV.

This clone occurred a few times. This sequence joins TRBV7-6 and TRBJ2-7; possibly TRBD2 for D (5 bases). CDR1 and CDR2 from the germline V gene are SGHVS and FNYEAQ. V was clipped by 1 base and J by 5 bases, with 15 bases between them. This CDR3 has 15 amino acids. The CDR3 sequence is CASSLGAGGSDEQYF. The CDR3 coding sequence is TGTGCCAGCAGCTTAGGCGCGGGCGGTTCGGACGAGCAGTACTTC.

The genes are TRBV10-3 and TRBJ1-5, with D possibly being TRBD1 (5 bases). The germline CDR1 and CDR2 sequences are ENHRY and SYGVKD. CDR3 length equals 15 residues. Deletions cut 6 bases from V and 7 bases from J, with 19 bases between. This CDR3 reads CAISKSGGSEQPQHF. The CDR3 bases are TGTGCCATCAGCAAATCCGGGGGGTCGGAGCAGCCCCAGCATTTT.

V usage is TRBV5-1 and J usage is TRBJ2-5; the D gene is possibly TRBD1 (5 bases). The length of the CDR3 is 16 residues. Trimming left V 1 base short and J 2 bases short, with 15 bases between. CDR1 SGHRS and CDR2 YFSETQ come from the germline V gene. The CDR3 loop reads CASSLTGAAGQETQYF. CDR3 bases: TGCGCCAGCAGCTTGACAGGAGCAGCCGGGCAAGAGACCCAGTACTTC.

This chain links TRBV4-3 with TRBJ1-4; D unresolved. V was clipped by 3 bases and J by 9 bases, with 8 bases between them. This CDR3 region has 12 residues. From germline, CDR1 is LGHNA and CDR2 YSLEER. CDR3 sequence reads: CASSQREQKLFF. The DNA of the CDR3 is TGCGCCAGCAGCCAGCGGGAGCAAAAACTGTTTTTT.

The rearrangement joins TRBV7-2 to TRBJ1-6, with a possible D match to TRBD1 (6 bases). Trimming left V 2 bases short and J 5 bases short, with 7 bases between. The germline V gene has CDR1 SGHTA and CDR2 FQGNSA. The CDR3 consists of 14 residues. In DNA, the CDR3 is TGTGCCAGCAGCTTAAGGACAGATAATTCACCCCTCCACTTT. It specifies CASSLRTDNSPLHF.

The V call is TRBV5-4, the J call TRBJ2-1; D remains unclear. This CDR3 comprises 13 residues. The germline gives CDR1 SGHNT, CDR2 YYREEE (reference sequence). The V end was cut by 0 bases, the J end by 8 bases, with 9 bases between. The CDR3 spells CASSLGNSDEQFF. The CDR3 DNA follows: TGTGCCAGCAGCTTGGGGAATTCGGATGAGCAGTTCTTC.

CDR3 coding DNA: TGCGCCAGCAGCTTGGGGCGGGGCGGGAAGTTTAGCACAGATACGCAGTATTTT. This gives the protein CASSLGRGGKFSTDTQYF. The V gene is TRBV5-1, the J gene TRBJ2-3, with TRBD2 as a possible D gene (6 bases). The germline gives CDR1 SGHRS, CDR2 YFSETQ. V lost 0 bases and J 0 bases, leaving 17 bases between the germline ends. This CDR3 has 18 amino acids. Full variable domain (rest looked up from reference TRBV5-1 and TRBJ2-3): KAGVTQTPRYLIKTRGQQVTLSCSPISGHRSVSWYQQTPGQGLQFLFEYFSETQRNKGNFPGRFSGRQFSNSRSEMNVSTLELGDSALYLCASSLGRGGKFSTDTQYFGPGTRLTVL.

J is TRBJ1-2 and V is TRBV19; no reliable D call. Germline V CDR1 and CDR2: LNHDA, SQIVND (reference sequence). The CDR3 is 14 amino acids. V was clipped by 5 bases and J by 4 bases, with 14 bases between them. CDR3 amino acids: CASSPTSPPYGYTF. Written as DNA, the CDR3 is TGTGCCAGTAGTCCAACATCCCCACCCTATGGCTACACCTTC.

This chain joins TRBV19 and TRBJ1-1; D might be TRBD1 (6 bases). Trimming left V 3 bases short and J 8 bases short, with 10 bases between. The CDR3 spans 12 residues. Germline lookup yields CDR1 LNHDA and CDR2 SQIVND (reference sequence). The CDR3 region has the DNA TGTGCCAGTAGTATGGGGGCACAAGAAGCTTTCTTT. It yields the protein CASSMGAQEAFF.

This clone was observed a single time. This chain uses TRBV6-5 with TRBJ1-1; D is ambiguous. The V end lost 4 bases, the J end lost 9 bases, and 15 bases lay between the germline ends. The V gene's germline CDR1 is MNHEY and CDR2 SVGAGI. The CDR3 has 13 residues. CDR3 amino acids: CASSSPREKKAFF. In DNA form, the CDR3 reads TGTGCCAGCAGTTCTCCCCGGGAGAAGAAAGCTTTCTTT.

The rearrangement uses TRBV7-2 and TRBJ2-5, with D possibly TRBD2 on 6 matching bases. Germline V gene data show CDR1 as SGHTA and CDR2 as FQGNSA. Trimming removed 5 bases at V and 1 base at J, with 14 bases between. This CDR3 has 15 amino acids. The CDR3, as DNA: TGTGCCAGCAGCCCCACCCGGGGGTTCCAAGAGACCCAGTACTTC. Translating it yields CASSPTRGFQETQYF.

The chain is built from TRBV28 and TRBJ1-1, with D hard to call. CDR3 length equals 15 residues. The V and J ends lost 2 bases and 11 bases respectively, with 21 bases between them. Germline lookup yields CDR1 MDHEN and CDR2 SYDVKM. In DNA, the CDR3 is TGTGCCAGCAGTTTAAGCTCCGGACCTTCGAATATGGCTTTCTTT. This codes for CASSLSSGPSNMAFF. Combining the CDR3 with reference TRBV28 and TRBJ1-1 gives the whole variable domain DVKVTQSSRYLVKRTGEKVFLECVQDMDHENMFWYRQDPGLGLRLIYFSYDVKMKEKGDIPEGYSVSREKKERFSLILESASTNQTSMYLCASSLSSGPSNMAFFGQGTRLTVV.

This clone came up a few times. V and J are TRBV15 and TRBJ1-1; the D gene is possibly TRBD1 (5 bases). CDR3 length: 12 amino acids. Trimming left V 8 bases short and J 7 bases short, with 14 bases between. Germline loops: CDR1 LNHNV, CDR2 YYDKDF (reference sequence). In DNA, the CDR3 is TGTGCCACCCGAACAGGACGCAGTGAAGCTTTCTTT. It yields the protein CATRTGRSEAFF.

The CDR3 is CASSRTSGGETQYF. DNA for the CDR3: TGTGCCAGCAGCAGGACTAGCGGGGGTGAGACCCAGTACTTC. This sequence joins TRBV7-3 and TRBJ2-5; 13 bases map to TRBD2. V trimming: 5 bases; J trimming: 5 bases; junction bases outside the gene matches: 2. The germline V gene encodes CDR1 SGHTA and CDR2 FQGTGA. This CDR3 is built from 14 residues.

This clone was counted between two and nine times. The rearrangement links TRBV30 to TRBJ2-7, with 11 bases that match TRBD2. This CDR3 has 16 amino acids. V was clipped by 0 bases and J by 4 bases; unmatched bases: 8. The V gene's germline CDR1 is GTSNPN and CDR2 SVGIG (reference sequence). CDR3 nucleotides: TGTGCCTGGAGTGTACCTTGGCTAGCGGGGGGTTACGAGCAGTACTTC. This translates into CAWSVPWLAGGYEQYF.

This clone was observed a few times. V is TRBV10-1 and J is TRBJ1-1, with 7 bases fitting TRBD1. CDR1 is WNHNN, CDR2 SYGVQD, per germline (reference sequence). The ends lost 0 bases at V and 2 bases at J; junction bases unmatched: 15. The CDR3 runs 19 residues. The CDR3 nucleotides are TGCGCCAGCAGTGAGTCCATGACAGGGAACGGCCCGGGAAACACTGAAGCTTTCTTT. Amino acid sequence: CASSESMTGNGPGNTEAFF.